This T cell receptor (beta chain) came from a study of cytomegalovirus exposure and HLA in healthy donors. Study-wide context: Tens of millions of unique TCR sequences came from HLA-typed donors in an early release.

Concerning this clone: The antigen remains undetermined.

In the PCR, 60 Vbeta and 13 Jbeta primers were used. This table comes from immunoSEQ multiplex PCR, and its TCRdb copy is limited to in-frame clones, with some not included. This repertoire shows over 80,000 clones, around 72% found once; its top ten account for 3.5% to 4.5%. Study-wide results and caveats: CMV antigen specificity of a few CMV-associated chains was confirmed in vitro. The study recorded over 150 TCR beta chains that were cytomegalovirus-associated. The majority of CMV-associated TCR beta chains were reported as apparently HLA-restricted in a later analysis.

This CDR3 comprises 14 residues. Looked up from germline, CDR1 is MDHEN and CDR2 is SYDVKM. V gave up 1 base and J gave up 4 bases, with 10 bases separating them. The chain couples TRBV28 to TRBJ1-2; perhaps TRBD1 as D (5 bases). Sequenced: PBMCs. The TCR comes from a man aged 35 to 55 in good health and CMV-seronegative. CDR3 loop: CASSLLGRAYGYTF. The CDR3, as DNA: TGTGCCAGCAGTTTATTAGGCAGGGCCTATGGCTACACCTTC.